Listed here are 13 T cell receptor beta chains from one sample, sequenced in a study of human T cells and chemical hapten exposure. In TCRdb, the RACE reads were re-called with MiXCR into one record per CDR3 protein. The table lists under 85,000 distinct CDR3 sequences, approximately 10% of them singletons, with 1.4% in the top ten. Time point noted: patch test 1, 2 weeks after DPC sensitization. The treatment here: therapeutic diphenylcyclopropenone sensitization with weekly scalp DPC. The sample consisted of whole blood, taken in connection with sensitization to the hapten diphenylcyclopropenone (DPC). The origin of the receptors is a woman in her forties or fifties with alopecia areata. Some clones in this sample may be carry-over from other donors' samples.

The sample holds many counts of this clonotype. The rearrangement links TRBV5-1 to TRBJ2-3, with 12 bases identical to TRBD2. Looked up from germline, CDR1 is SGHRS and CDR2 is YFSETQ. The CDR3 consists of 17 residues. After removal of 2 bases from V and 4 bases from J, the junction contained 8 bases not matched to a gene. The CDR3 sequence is CASSFGPLAGGADTQYF. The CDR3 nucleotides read TGCGCCAGCAGCTTTGGACCACTAGCGGGAGGCGCAGATACGCAGTATTTT.

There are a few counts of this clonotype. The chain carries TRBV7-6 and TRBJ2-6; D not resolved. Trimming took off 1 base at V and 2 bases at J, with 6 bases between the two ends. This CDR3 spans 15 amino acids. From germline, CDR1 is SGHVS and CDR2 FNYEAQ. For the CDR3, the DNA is TGTGCCAGCAGCTTAGTGCAGCCTGGGGCCAACGTCCTGACTTTC. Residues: CASSLVQPGANVLTF.

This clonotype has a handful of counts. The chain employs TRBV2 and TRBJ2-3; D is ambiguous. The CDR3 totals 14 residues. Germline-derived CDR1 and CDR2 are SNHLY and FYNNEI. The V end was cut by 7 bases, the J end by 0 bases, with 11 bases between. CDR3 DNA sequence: TGTGCCAGCATAAGGTCAGCTAGCACAGATACGCAGTATTTT. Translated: CASIRSASTDTQYF.

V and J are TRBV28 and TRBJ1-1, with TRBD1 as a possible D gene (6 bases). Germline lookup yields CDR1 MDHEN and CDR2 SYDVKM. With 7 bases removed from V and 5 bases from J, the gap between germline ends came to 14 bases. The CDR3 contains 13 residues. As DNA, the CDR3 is TGTGCCAGCAATCGCGGGGGCGGGACTGAAGCTTTCTTT. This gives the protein CASNRGGGTEAFF.

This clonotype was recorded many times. The CDR3 DNA sequence: TGTGCCAGCTCACCACCGGAAAATTCACCCCTCCACTTT. This translates into CASSPPENSPLHF. The chain recombines TRBV18 with TRBJ1-6; D remains ambiguous. V was pared by 0 bases and J by 7 bases, with 4 bases between. Germline lookup yields CDR1 KGHSH and CDR2 LQKENI. This CDR3 has 13 residues. Based on the CDR3 plus reference TRBV18 and TRBJ1-6, the full variable domain is NAGVMQNPRHLVRRRGQEARLRCSPMKGHSHVYWYRQLPEEGLKFMVYLQKENIIDESGMPKERFSAEFPKEGPSILRIQQVVRGDSAAYFCASSPPENSPLHFGNGTRLTVT.

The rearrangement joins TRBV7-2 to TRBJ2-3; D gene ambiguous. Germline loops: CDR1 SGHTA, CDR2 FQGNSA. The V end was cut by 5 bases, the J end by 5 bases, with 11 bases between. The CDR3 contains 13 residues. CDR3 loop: CASSANRGDTQYF. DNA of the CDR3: TGTGCCAGCAGCGCCAACCGAGGAGATACGCAGTATTTT.

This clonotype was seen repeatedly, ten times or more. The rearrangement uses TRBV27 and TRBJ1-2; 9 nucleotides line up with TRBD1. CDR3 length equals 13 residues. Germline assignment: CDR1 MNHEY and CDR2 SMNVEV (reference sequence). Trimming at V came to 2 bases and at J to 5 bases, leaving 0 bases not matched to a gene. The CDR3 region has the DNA TGTGCCAGCAGTTTAGACAGGGGGTATGGCTACACCTTC. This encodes CASSLDRGYGYTF.

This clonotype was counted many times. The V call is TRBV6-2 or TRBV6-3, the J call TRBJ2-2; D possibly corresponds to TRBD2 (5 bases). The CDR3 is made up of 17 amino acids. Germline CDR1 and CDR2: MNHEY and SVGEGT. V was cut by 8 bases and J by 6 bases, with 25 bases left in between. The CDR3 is CASQLGPEVLRAGELFF. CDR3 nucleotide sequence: TGTGCCAGCCAGTTAGGTCCGGAGGTTCTGAGGGCCGGGGAGCTGTTTTTT.

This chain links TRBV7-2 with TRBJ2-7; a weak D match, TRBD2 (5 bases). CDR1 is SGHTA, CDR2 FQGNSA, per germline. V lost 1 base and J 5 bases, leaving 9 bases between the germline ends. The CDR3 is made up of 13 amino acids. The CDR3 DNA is TGTGCCAGCAGCTTAGGGCTAGCCCACGAGCAGTACTTC. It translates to CASSLGLAHEQYF.

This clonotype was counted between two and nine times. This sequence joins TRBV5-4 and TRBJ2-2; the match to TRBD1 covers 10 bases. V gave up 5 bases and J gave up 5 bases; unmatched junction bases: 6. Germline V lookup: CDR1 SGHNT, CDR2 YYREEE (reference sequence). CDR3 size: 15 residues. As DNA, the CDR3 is TGTGCCAGCAGATCGGGACAGGGGAGGACCGGGGAGCTGTTTTTT. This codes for CASRSGQGRTGELFF.

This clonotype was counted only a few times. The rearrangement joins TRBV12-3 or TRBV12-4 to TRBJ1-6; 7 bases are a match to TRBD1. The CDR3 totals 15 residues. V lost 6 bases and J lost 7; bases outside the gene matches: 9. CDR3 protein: CASRQLGTANSPLHF. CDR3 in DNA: TGTGCCAGCAGACAGCTCGGGACAGCCAATTCACCCCTCCACTTT.

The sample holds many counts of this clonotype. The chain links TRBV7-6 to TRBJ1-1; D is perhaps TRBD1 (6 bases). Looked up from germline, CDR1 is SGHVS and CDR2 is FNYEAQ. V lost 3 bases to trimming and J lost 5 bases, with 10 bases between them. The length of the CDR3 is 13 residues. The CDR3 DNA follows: TGTGCCAGCAGCTTGGACAGTTATACTGAAGCTTTCTTT. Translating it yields CASSLDSYTEAFF.

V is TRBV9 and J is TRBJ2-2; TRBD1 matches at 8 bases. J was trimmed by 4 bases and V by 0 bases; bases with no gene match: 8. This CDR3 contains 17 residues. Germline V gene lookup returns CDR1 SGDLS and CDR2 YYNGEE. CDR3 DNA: TGTGCCAGCAGCGTAGGCCAGGGGGCGGGAAGCACCGGGGAGCTGTTTTTT. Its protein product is CASSVGQGAGSTGELFF.